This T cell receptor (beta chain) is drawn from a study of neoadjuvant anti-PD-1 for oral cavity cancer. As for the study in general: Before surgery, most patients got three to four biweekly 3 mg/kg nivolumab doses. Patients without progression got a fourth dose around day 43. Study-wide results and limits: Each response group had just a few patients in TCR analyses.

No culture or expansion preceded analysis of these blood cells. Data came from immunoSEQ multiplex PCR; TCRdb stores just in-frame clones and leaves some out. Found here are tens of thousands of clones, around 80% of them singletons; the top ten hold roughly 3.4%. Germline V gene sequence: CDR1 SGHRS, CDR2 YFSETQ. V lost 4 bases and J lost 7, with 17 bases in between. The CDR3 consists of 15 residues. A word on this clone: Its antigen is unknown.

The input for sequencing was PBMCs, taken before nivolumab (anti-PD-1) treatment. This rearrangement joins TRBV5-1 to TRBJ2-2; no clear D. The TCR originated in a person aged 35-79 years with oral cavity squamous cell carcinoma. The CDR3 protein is CASSMDPRLIGELFF. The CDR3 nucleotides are TGCGCCAGCAGCATGGACCCGCGGTTAATCGGGGAGCTGTTTTTT.